A selection of T cell receptor beta chains follows, all from one sample in a study of blood T cell repertoires in COVID-19. The protocol was immunoSEQ multiplex PCR, while the TCRdb copy is restricted to in-frame clones and leaves out a portion. This table holds some 400,000 clones, nearly 90% found once. The source material was peripheral blood. The receptors here all came from a young man with active or convalescent COVID-19. The CDR3 runs from the conserved cysteine through the conserved F or W. A D gene is named only where the DNA matches it firmly. Clone size is stated in some rows and not others, as once, few, many or a class when expanded.

length,J,V,D,size,CDR3,DNA
13,TRBJ2-7,TRBV20-1,-,-,CSASGQNPYEQYF,TGCAGTGCTAGTGGGCAGAACCCCTACGAGCAGTACTTC
13,TRBJ1-5,TRBV10-3,-,-,CATSGGDNQPQHF,TGTGCCACGAGCGGAGGGGACAATCAGCCCCAGCATTTT
12,TRBJ2-1,TRBV25-1,TRBD1,few,CASRQGLNEQFF,TGTGCCAGCAGACAGGGGCTGAATGAGCAGTTCTTC
15,TRBJ1-5,TRBV19,-,-,CASSILDFSNQPQHF,TGTGCCAGTAGTATACTTGACTTTAGCAATCAGCCCCAGCATTTT
13,TRBJ1-4,TRBV19,TRBD1,-,CASSGQGRLELFF,TGTGCCAGTTCTGGACAGGGCCGGTTAGAACTGTTTTTT
15,TRBJ1-5,TRBV2,TRBD1,-,CASMVSDRGNQPQHF,TGTGCCAGCATGGTCTCGGACAGGGGGAATCAGCCCCAGCATTTT
15,TRBJ2-1,TRBV18,TRBD2,-,CASSLLAGEYNEQFF,TGTGCCAGCTCACTTCTAGCGGGGGAATACAATGAGCAGTTCTTC
14,TRBJ1-1,TRBV5-6,TRBD1,-,CASSQQGAYTEAFF,TGTGCCAGCAGCCAACAGGGGGCGTACACTGAAGCTTTCTTT
16,TRBJ1-2,TRBV6-2/TRBV6-3,TRBD1,-,CASSYRDRPTNYGYTF,TGTGCCAGCAGTTACCGGGACAGGCCCACTAACTATGGCTACACCTTC
16,TRBJ2-4,TRBV28,-,-,CASSLAGYLAKNIQYF,TGTGCCAGCAGTTTGGCGGGGTACCTGGCCAAAAACATTCAGTACTTC
17,TRBJ2-1,TRBV4-2,TRBD2,-,CASSQALASGAGNEQFF,TGTGCCAGCAGCCAAGCGTTAGCTAGCGGGGCGGGCAATGAGCAGTTCTTC
14,TRBJ1-5,TRBV25-1,TRBD1,-,CASSEDRELQPQHF,TGTGCCAGCAGTGAAGACAGGGAACTTCAGCCCCAGCATTTT
17,TRBJ1-4,TRBV27,TRBD1,-,CASRPGTGWSGNEKLFF,TGTGCCAGCAGACCCGGGACAGGGTGGTCGGGAAATGAAAAACTGTTTTTT
13,TRBJ1-1,TRBV28,-,-,CASSLSVNTEAFF,TGTGCCAGCAGTTTATCAGTGAACACTGAAGCTTTCTTT
16,TRBJ2-5,TRBV5-6,-,-,CASSRTRALHQETQYF,TGTGCCAGCAGCCGGACAAGGGCCCTGCACCAAGAGACCCAGTACTTC
16,TRBJ1-3,TRBV6-5,-,-,CASSYVSGVSGNTIYF,TGTGCCAGCAGTTACGTTTCAGGGGTGTCTGGAAACACCATATATTTT
12,TRBJ1-2,TRBV24-1,-,-,CATSEDDRGYTF,TGTGCCACCAGTGAGGACGACAGGGGCTACACCTTC
18,TRBJ2-1,TRBV7-2,TRBD1,-,CASSLVWGVRGRLSEQFF,TGTGCCAGCAGCTTAGTCTGGGGTGTCAGGGGGAGACTGAGTGAGCAGTTCTTC
13,TRBJ2-1,TRBV13,-,-,CASSPRAYNEQFF,TGTGCCAGCAGCCCCAGGGCATACAATGAGCAGTTCTTC
15,TRBJ2-1,TRBV19,-,-,CASSGVASSYNEQFF,TGTGCCAGTAGTGGGGTAGCGAGCTCCTACAATGAGCAGTTCTTC
13,TRBJ1-1,TRBV6-5,-,-,CASSYSIQGGAFF,TGTGCCAGCAGTTACTCGATCCAGGGAGGAGCTTTCTTT
13,TRBJ1-1,TRBV25-1,-,once,CASRGGLDTEAFF,TGTGCCAGCAGAGGGGGTTTGGACACTGAAGCTTTCTTT
20,TRBJ2-6,TRBV6-1,TRBD2,-,CASSDLAGGPINSGANVLTF,TGTGCCAGCAGTGATCTAGCGGGGGGGCCTATTAACTCTGGGGCCAACGTGCTGACTTTC
17,TRBJ1-5,TRBV15,-,-,CATSRGGASVSNQPQHF,TGTGCCACCAGCAGAGGTGGCGCCAGCGTTAGCAATCAGCCCCAGCATTTT
14,TRBJ2-1,TRBV6-2/TRBV6-3,TRBD2,once,CASSYSGTMNEQFF,TGTGCCAGCAGTTACTCTGGGACTATGAATGAGCAGTTCTTC
16,TRBJ2-7,TRBV11-1,-,-,CASSLMSSGTILEQYF,TGTGCCAGCAGCTTAATGTCAAGCGGGACAATTTTGGAGCAGTACTTC
16,TRBJ2-5,TRBV6-1,TRBD1,-,CASREDRGTWLETQYF,TGTGCCAGCAGGGAAGACAGGGGAACTTGGTTAGAGACCCAGTACTTC
14,TRBJ1-1,TRBV9,-,-,CASSSRQQNTEAFF,TGTGCCAGCAGCTCCCGCCAACAGAACACTGAAGCTTTCTTT
15,TRBJ1-2,TRBV4-2,-,-,CASSEGRGRGYGYTF,TGTGCCAGCAGCGAAGGAAGGGGAAGAGGCTATGGCTACACCTTC
13,TRBJ1-5,TRBV10-3,-,-,CAISGTEHQPQHF,TGTGCCATCAGTGGGACAGAACATCAGCCCCAGCATTTT
15,TRBJ1-3,TRBV4-3,-,-,CASSQDTSSGNTIYF,TGCGCCAGCAGCCAAGACACAAGCTCTGGAAACACCATATATTTT
15,TRBJ1-6,TRBV18,TRBD1,-,CASSRRTGENSPLHF,TGTGCCAGCTCACGACGGACAGGGGAAAATTCACCCCTCCACTTT
16,TRBJ2-2,TRBV5-6,-,-,CASTRKNTAFWGELFF,TGTGCCAGCACCCGGAAAAACACAGCTTTTTGGGGGGAGCTGTTTTTT
14,TRBJ1-2,TRBV10-3,TRBD1,-,CAISESGTGKGYTF,TGTGCCATCAGTGAGTCGGGGACAGGGAAAGGCTACACCTTC
12,TRBJ1-1,TRBV2,-,-,CASRREWTEAFF,TGTGCCAGCAGAAGGGAGTGGACTGAAGCTTTCTTT
14,TRBJ2-3,TRBV5-1,-,-,CASSLHSSTDTQYF,TGCGCCAGCAGCTTGCACAGCAGCACAGATACGCAGTATTTT
15,TRBJ1-2,TRBV6-5,TRBD1,-,CASSRPGTGNYGYTF,TGTGCCAGCAGTCGTCCCGGGACAGGGAACTATGGCTACACCTTC
18,TRBJ2-4,TRBV7-9,TRBD1,once,CASSLEQGASLAKNIQYF,TGTGCCAGCAGCTTGGAACAGGGGGCCTCGCTGGCCAAAAACATTCAGTACTTC
12,TRBJ2-3,TRBV2,-,-,CANEGSGDTQYF,TGTGCCAACGAGGGTTCAGGAGATACGCAGTATTTT
19,TRBJ1-4,TRBV4-1,TRBD1,-,CASSLRGQGALATNEKLFF,TGCGCCAGCAGCCTCCGAGGACAGGGGGCCTTAGCAACTAATGAAAAACTGTTTTTT
15,TRBJ1-2,TRBV19,TRBD1,once,CASSPLDRDGNGYTF,TGTGCCAGTAGTCCACTGGACAGGGATGGTAATGGCTACACCTTC
15,TRBJ1-1,TRBV19,-,-,CASRTWTLSEAEAFF,TGTGCCAGTAGGACCTGGACGCTGTCGGAGGCTGAAGCTTTCTTT
14,TRBJ2-3,TRBV21-1,-,-,CASSKPTGSDTQYF,TGTGCCAGCAGCAAACCGACAGGGTCCGATACGCAGTATTTT
12,TRBJ1-1,TRBV28,-,-,CASSYRQTGAFF,TGTGCCAGCAGTTATAGACAGACGGGAGCTTTCTTT
15,TRBJ2-1,TRBV9,TRBD2,-,CASSVSSGSGNEQFF,TGTGCCAGCAGCGTATCTAGCGGGAGTGGCAATGAGCAGTTCTTC
16,TRBJ2-1,TRBV7-3,TRBD1,few,CASSSMPGQGAREQFF,TGTGCCAGCAGCTCAATGCCGGGACAGGGGGCGCGTGAGCAGTTCTTC
19,TRBJ1-5,TRBV6-1,TRBD1,-,CASSEGQGAISSGNQPQHF,TGTGCCAGCAGTGAAGGTCAGGGGGCGATTTCTAGTGGCAATCAGCCCCAGCATTTT